This T cell receptor (beta chain) was observed in a study of shared clonotypes between healthy human individuals (dated by TCRdb to the early 2020s). Regarding the research as a whole: The cohort comprised a couple of women and a few men aged 18 to 49 years. Per donor, three plates each were used for CD4 naive and CD4 memory, two for CD8 naive, and one for CD8 memory. Blood TCR repertoires of a handful of healthy adults were deeply sequenced to estimate repertoire size and the extent of clonotype sharing between individuals. To increase sequencing depth and limit assay-specific biases, TCR repertoire library preparation and sequencing were carried out by different laboratories using diverse techniques. Between about 0.9 and 10 billion PBMCs per donor were obtained by leukapheresis. Summary of the overall study and its limitations: Based on pairwise subsampling, the degree of clonotype sharing among donors was expected to be affected by sequencing depth. Sampling was restricted to blood, and TCR repertoires in tissue are likely to differ from TCR repertoires in blood. Because the study included only a small number of donors, the genetic and exposure-history diversity represented was limited. Clonotypes shared by all four sorted-subset donors showed higher generation probabilities than non-shared clonotypes. Across a handful of donors, around 5.4% of naive CD4, around 3.5% of naive CD8, around 2.1% of memory CD4, and approximately 0.4% of memory CD8 clonotypes were shared. Naive subsets generally had larger estimated clonotype richness than memory subsets did. Incomplete sequencing was indicated by rarefaction of sorted-subset datasets, despite the large sequencing depth.

TCR CDR3 regions were amplified from genomic DNA by multiplex PCR using the deep immunoSEQ assay. Genomic DNA extracted from each cell subset was distributed evenly over all wells of several immunoSEQ 96-well plates, and each plate served as one replicate. For sorted subsets, around 200 ng genomic DNA, equal to tens of thousands of T cell genomes, was loaded into each replicate PCR. Purified libraries were quantified with a Qubit 3.0 fluorometer, sized on a Bioanalyzer 2100, and re-quantified with the KAPA Library Quantification kit. Every immunoSEQ 96-well plate was sequenced on a dedicated single-read 150-cycle Illumina NextSeq 550 flow cell. Concerning the study's data processing: Because only junctional sequences without quality scores were contained in the immunoSEQ output, filtering matching that applied to full-length reads could not be performed. To assign V/J genes and CDR3, sequences were annotated against IMGT germline references using PyIR, a Python wrapper for IgBLAST v1.9. Reads with weak V/J assignments (E-value above 1e-6), missing CDR3, stop codons, out-of-frame junctions, or ambiguous translated residues were removed. V3J clonotypes were defined as sequences sharing the same inferred V gene, J gene, and CDR3 amino acid sequence. Percentage overlap between repertoires was computed as shared unique clonotypes divided by the size of the smaller repertoire. Three approaches were used to assess repertoire richness: RTK rarefaction, the Chao1 estimator, and Recon v2.1 estimates of unobserved clonotypes. For all TCRbeta clonotypes obtained by the gDNA method from four donors, generation probabilities were computed with OLGA. Here the immuneACCESS table is served through TCRdb, limited to in-frame sequences with V and J called. Missing clones are a known gap in these copies; in checked studies unresolved V genes cover under half, and the rest lacks a known reason. The V and J calls and the clone size are those of that table, but D and trimming were determined from the DNA. The sample table contains roughly 2,000,000 clones; only one count was recorded for about 95% of them. The ten most abundant clones make up 1.2% of the sample.

CD8 naive samples consisted of CD45RO-negative cells that were positively selected for CCR7, yielding a CD45RA+CCR7+ population without TemRA cells. The donors were healthy, HIV-negative adults who had no recently reported acute infections or vaccinations. Only Caucasian adults living in Nashville, Tennessee, USA were represented among the donors. Blood was collected by leukapheresis, and PBMCs were isolated by Ficoll-Histopaque density gradient centrifugation and then cryopreserved in liquid nitrogen vapor phase. Purity and quantity of every magnetically sorted T cell population were checked by analytical flow cytometry. Each sorted fraction had its genomic DNA isolated and then quantified by UV absorbance on a Nanodrop 2000c. A word on this clone: This clone's antigen is unknown. Base qualities are missing; no much larger clone stands one base away.

The germline V end is reduced by 6 bases and the J end by 3 bases; junction bases left unmatched: 5. Taken from the germline V gene (reference sequence), the CDR1 and CDR2 loops are WNHNN and SYGVQD. CDR3 length: 14 amino acids, cysteine to phenylalanine. CDR3 DNA is the only sequence kept; it has 42 bases, read in frame from the first base. In this chain, TRBV10-1 is recombined with TRBJ1-1, with 9 bases matching TRBD1. The clonotype originates from a man between 18 and 35 years old in good health. Sequences were obtained from naive CD8+ T cells sorted from blood. Taken with the paper, the label for cell subset or site translates to: CD45RA+CCR7+. The nucleotides are TGCGCCAGCAGAAAGGGACAGGGAGACACTGAAGCTTTCTTT. Its translation reads: CASRKGQGDTEAFF.